This T cell receptor (beta chain) is drawn from a study of shared clonotypes between healthy human individuals. Whole-study findings and limits: Blood was the only sampled material, and tissue repertoires likely differ.

Profiled with immunoSEQ multiplex PCR; TCRdb holds only in-frame clones, not every one. The sample records around 2.3 million clones, roughly 95% being singletons. Germline values: CDR1 GTSNPN, CDR2 SVGIG (reference sequence). V lost 0 bases and J 3 bases, leaving 13 bases between the germline ends. The CDR3 sequence is 15 residues long. The table lists this clone with a count of one. What it binds is not known. Other nucleotide sequences from this sample produce the same CDR3. This sequence joins TRBV30 and TRBJ2-3, with D possibly matching TRBD2 (7 bases). The sequenced sample consisted of naive CD4+ T cells sorted from blood. Subset specified: CD45RA+ positively selected. This clonotype was obtained from a man younger than 30 in good health. In DNA, the CDR3 is TGTGCCTGGAGTGTACGCGGGGGCTCGACAGATACGCAGTATTTT. Protein product: CAWSVRGGSTDTQYF.